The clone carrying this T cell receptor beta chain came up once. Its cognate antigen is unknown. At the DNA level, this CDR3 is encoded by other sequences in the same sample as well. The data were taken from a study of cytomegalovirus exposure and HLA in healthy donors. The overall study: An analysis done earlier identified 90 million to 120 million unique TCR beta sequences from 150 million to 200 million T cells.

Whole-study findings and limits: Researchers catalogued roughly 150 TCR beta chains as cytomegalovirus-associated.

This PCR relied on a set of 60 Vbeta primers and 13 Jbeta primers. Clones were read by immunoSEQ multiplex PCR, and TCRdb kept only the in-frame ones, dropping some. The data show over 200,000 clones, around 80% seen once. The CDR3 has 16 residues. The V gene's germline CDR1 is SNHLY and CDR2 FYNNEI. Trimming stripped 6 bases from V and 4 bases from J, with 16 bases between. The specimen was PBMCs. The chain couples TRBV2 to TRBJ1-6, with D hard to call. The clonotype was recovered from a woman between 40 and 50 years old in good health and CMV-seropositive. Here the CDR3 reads CASSPRVLLYNSPLHF. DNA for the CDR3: TGTGCCAGCAGCCCTCGAGTCCTCCTTTATAATTCACCCCTCCACTTT.